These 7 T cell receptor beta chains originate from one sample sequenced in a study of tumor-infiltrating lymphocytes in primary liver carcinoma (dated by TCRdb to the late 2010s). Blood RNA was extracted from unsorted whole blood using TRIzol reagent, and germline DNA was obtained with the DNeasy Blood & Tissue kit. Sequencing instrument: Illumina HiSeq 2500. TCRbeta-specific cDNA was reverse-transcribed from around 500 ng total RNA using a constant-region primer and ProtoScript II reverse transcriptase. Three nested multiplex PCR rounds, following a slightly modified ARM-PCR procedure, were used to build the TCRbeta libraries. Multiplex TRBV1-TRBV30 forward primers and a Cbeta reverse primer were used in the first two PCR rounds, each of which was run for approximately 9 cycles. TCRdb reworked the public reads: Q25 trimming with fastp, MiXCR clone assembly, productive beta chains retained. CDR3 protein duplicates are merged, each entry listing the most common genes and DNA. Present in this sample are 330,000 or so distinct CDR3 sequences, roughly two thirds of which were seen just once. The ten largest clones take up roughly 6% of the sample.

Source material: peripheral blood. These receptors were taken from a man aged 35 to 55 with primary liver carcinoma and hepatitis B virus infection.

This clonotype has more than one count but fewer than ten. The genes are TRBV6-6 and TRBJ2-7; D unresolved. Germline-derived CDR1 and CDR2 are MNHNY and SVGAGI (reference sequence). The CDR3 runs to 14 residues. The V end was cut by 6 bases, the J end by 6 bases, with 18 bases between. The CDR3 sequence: CASSNRAATPEQYF. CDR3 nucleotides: TGTGCCAGCAGCAACCGGGCCGCCACCCCCGAGCAGTACTTC.

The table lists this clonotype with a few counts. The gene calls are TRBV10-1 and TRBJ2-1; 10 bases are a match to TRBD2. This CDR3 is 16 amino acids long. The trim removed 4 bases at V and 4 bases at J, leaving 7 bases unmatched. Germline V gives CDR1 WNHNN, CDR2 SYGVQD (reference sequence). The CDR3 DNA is TGCGCCAGCAGTGGAGGTGGAGCGGGAGGGTACAATGAGCAGTTCTTC. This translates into CASSGGGAGGYNEQFF.

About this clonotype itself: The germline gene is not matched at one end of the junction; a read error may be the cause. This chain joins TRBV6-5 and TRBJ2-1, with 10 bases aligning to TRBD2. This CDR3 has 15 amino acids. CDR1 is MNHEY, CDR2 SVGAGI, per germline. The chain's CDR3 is CASINTGTSVNEQSF. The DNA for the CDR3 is TGTGCCAGCATTAACACCGGGACTAGCGTCAATGAGCAGTCCTTC.

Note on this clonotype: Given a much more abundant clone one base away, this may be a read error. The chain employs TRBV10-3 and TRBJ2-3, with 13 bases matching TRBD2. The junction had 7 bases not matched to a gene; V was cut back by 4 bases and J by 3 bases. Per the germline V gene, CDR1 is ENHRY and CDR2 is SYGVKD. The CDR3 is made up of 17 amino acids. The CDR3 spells CAISGGLAGTQTDTQYF. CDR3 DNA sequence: TGTGCCATCAGTGGGGGACTAGCGGGAACTCAGACAGATACGCAGTATTTT.

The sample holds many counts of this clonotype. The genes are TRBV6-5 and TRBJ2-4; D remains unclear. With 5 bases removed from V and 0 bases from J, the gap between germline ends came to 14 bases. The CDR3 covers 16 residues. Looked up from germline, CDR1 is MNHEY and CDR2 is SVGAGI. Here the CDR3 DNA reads TGTGCCAGCAGTCAGGACGGCCCCATAGCCAAAAACATTCAGTACTTC. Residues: CASSQDGPIAKNIQYF.

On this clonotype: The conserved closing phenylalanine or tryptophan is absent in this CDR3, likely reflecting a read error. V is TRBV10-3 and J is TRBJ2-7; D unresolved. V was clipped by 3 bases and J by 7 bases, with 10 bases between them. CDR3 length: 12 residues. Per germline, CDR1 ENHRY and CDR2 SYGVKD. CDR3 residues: CAISEVGQEQYS. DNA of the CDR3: TGTGCCATCAGTGAAGTCGGGCAAGAGCAGTACTCT.

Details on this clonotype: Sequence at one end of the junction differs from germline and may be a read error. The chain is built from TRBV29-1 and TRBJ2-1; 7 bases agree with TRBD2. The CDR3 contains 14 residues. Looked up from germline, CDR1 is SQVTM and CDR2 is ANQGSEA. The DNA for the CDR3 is TGCATCGTTGAGGGAGGGATCCAAGGTAATGAGCAATTCTTC. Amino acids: CIVEGGIQGNEQFF.